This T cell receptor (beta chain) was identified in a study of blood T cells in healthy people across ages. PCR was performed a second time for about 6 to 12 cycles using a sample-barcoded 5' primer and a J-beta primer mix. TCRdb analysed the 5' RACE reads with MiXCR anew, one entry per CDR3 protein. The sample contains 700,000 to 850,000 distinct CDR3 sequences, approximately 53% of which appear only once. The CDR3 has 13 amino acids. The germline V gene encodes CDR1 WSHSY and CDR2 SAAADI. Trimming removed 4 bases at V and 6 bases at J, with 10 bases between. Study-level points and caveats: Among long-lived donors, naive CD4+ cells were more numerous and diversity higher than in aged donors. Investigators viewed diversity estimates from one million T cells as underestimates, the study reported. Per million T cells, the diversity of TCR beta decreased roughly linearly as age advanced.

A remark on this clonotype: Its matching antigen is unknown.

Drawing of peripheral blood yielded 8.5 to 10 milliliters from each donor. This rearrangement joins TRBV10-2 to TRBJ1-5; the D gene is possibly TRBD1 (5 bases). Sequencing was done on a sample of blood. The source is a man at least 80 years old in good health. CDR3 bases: TGCGCCAGCAGTGGGGACGGCGGTCAGCCCCAGCATTTT. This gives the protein CASSGDGGQPQHF.